A single sample is the source of the 31 T cell receptor beta chains below, sequenced in a study of shared clonotypes between healthy human individuals. Profiling relied on immunoSEQ multiplex PCR, and the TCRdb table lists in-frame clones only, not all of them. The sample has 2,100,000 or so clones, 90% to 97% seen once; the top ten hold about 0.13%. Sequenced: naive CD4+ T cells sorted from blood. Stated subset: CD45RA+ positively selected. The receptor set was obtained from a young man in good health.

The V and J genes are TRBV5-1 and TRBJ2-4; D might be TRBD1 or TRBD2, each matching 6 bases. This CDR3 is 15 amino acids long. V dropped 4 bases and J dropped 5 bases, with 16 bases sitting between them. Looked up from germline, CDR1 is SGHRS and CDR2 is YFSETQ. The CDR3: CASSALGGNENIQYF. The CDR3 region has the DNA TGCGCCAGCAGCGCTTTGGGGGGCAACGAAAACATTCAGTACTTC. The full variable domain, in which reference TRBV5-1 and TRBJ2-4 provide the parts outside the CDR3, is KAGVTQTPRYLIKTRGQQVTLSCSPISGHRSVSWYQQTPGQGLQFLFEYFSETQRNKGNFPGRFSGRQFSNSRSEMNVSTLELGDSALYLCASSALGGNENIQYFGAGTRLSVL.

The gene calls are TRBV6-5 and TRBJ2-7; possible D gene TRBD1, 6 bases. CDR1 and CDR2 (germline): MNHEY, SVGAGI. There are 15 residues in the CDR3. V was shortened by 6 bases and J by 2 bases, with 17 bases between the two germline ends. The CDR3, as DNA: TGTGCCAGCAGCTACCAGACCACAGGGCCCTACGAGCAGTACTTC. This encodes CASSYQTTGPYEQYF.

The rearrangement uses TRBV4-2 and TRBJ1-1, with TRBD1 as a possible D gene (6 bases). The V end was cut by 4 bases, the J end by 11 bases, with 14 bases between. The CDR3 has 12 amino acids. Germline assignment: CDR1 LGHNA and CDR2 YNFKEQ. As DNA, the CDR3 is TGTGCCAGCAGCCTGACGTACAGGGATGCTTTCTTT. This encodes CASSLTYRDAFF.

The rearrangement links TRBV6-6 to TRBJ2-1, with D perhaps TRBD1 (6 bases). V lost 6 bases and J lost 7, with 16 bases in between. The germline V gene has CDR1 MNHNY and CDR2 SVGAGI (reference sequence). The CDR3 loop spans 14 amino acids. The CDR3 nucleotides read TGTGCCAGCAGCCCTACAGGGAACGGGAATGAGCAGTTCTTC. It translates to CASSPTGNGNEQFF.

This chain joins TRBV18 and TRBJ2-2; 7 bases align to TRBD2. From germline, CDR1 is KGHSH and CDR2 LQKENI. The CDR3 contains 14 residues. The ends lost 4 bases at V and 8 bases at J; junction bases unmatched: 7. CDR3 DNA: TGTGCCAGCTCACTACGGGAGGACAAAGGGGAGCTGTTTTTT. Amino acid sequence: CASSLREDKGELFF.

The V and J genes are TRBV30 and TRBJ2-5; D gene unclear. Trimming pared 4 bases from V and 1 base from J, leaving 7 bases between. The CDR3 sequence is 12 residues long. The germline V gene encodes CDR1 GTSNPN and CDR2 SVGIG (reference sequence). Written as DNA, the CDR3 is TGTGCCTGGACGCAGAGCCAAGAGACCCAGTACTTC. Protein sequence: CAWTQSQETQYF.

The J gene is TRBJ2-7, the V gene TRBV27; a possible D gene is TRBD1 (6 bases). The CDR3 runs 15 residues. Germline V gene sequence: CDR1 MNHEY, CDR2 SMNVEV (reference sequence). Between the trimmed V and J ends, which lost 4 bases and 0 bases, there was a span of 13 bases. CDR3 DNA sequence: TGTGCCAGCAGTTCCCCTGGGACAAGCTCCTACGAGCAGTACTTC. It translates to CASSSPGTSSYEQYF.

The chain recombines TRBV2 with TRBJ1-4; no reliable D call. Trimming took off 6 bases at V and 0 bases at J, with 8 bases between the two ends. The germline V gene encodes CDR1 SNHLY and CDR2 FYNNEI. The CDR3 is 14 residues long. Here the CDR3 reads CASRKSSTNEKLFF. The CDR3 DNA is TGTGCCAGCAGGAAAAGTTCAACTAATGAAAAACTGTTTTTT.

The CDR3 DNA reads TGCGCCAGCAGCTACCAAGTATGGGGCCAGCACCCCTATGGCTACACCTTC. This translates into CASSYQVWGQHPYGYTF. This chain links TRBV4-1 with TRBJ1-2; tentative D call: TRBD1 (5 bases). CDR1 and CDR2 from the germline V gene are MGHRA and YSYEKL. Deletions cut 5 bases from V and 4 bases from J, with 23 bases between. The CDR3 runs 17 residues.

The V gene is TRBV2, the J gene TRBJ1-5, with D unclear. V was shortened by 2 bases and J by 4 bases, with 6 bases between the two germline ends. Germline CDR1 SNHLY, CDR2 FYNNEI. CDR3 size: 13 residues. CDR3 sequence (DNA): TGTGCCAGCAGTGAATGGGATAATCAGCCCCAGCATTTT. Translation gives CASSEWDNQPQHF. Full variable domain (rest looked up from reference TRBV2 and TRBJ1-5): EPEVTQTPSHQVTQMGQEVILRCVPISNHLYFYWYRQILGQKVEFLVSFYNNEISEKSEIFDDQFSVERPDGSNFTLKIRSTKLEDSAMYFCASSEWDNQPQHFGDGTRLSIL.

The CDR3 bases are TGTGCCAGCAGCTTGTTCCGGGACAGCCCCTACGAGCAGTACTTC. This encodes CASSLFRDSPYEQYF. This sequence joins TRBV5-6 and TRBJ2-7; 7 positions match TRBD1. Unmatched junction bases numbered 6, after V lost 1 base and J lost 2 bases. The CDR3 loop spans 15 amino acids. Germline V gene sequence: CDR1 SGHDT, CDR2 YYEEEE. Filled out from reference TRBV5-6 and TRBJ2-7, the complete variable domain reads DAGVTQSPTHLIKTRGQQVTLRCSPKSGHDTVSWYQQALGQGPQFIFQYYEEEERQRGNFPDRFSGHQFPNYSSELNVNALLLGDSALYLCASSLFRDSPYEQYFGPGTRLTVT.

The chain couples TRBV4-2 to TRBJ1-1, with unresolved D. Looked up from germline, CDR1 is LGHNA and CDR2 is YNFKEQ. This CDR3 has 14 amino acids. V lost 0 bases and J lost 1, with 6 bases in between. The CDR3 DNA is TGTGCCAGCAGCCAAGATCCACGGAACACTGAAGCTTTCTTT. Its translation: CASSQDPRNTEAFF.

The rearrangement uses TRBV5-1 and TRBJ1-1; TRBD1 aligns across 7 bases. With V trimmed by 4 bases and J by 4 bases, 7 bases remained unmatched. The length of the CDR3 is 14 residues. The germline gives CDR1 SGHRS, CDR2 YFSETQ. DNA of the CDR3: TGCGCCAGCAGCCAGGACAGGAGTCCCACTGAAGCTTTCTTT. Translated: CASSQDRSPTEAFF. Variable domain in full (rest from reference TRBV5-1 and TRBJ1-1): KAGVTQTPRYLIKTRGQQVTLSCSPISGHRSVSWYQQTPGQGLQFLFEYFSETQRNKGNFPGRFSGRQFSNSRSEMNVSTLELGDSALYLCASSQDRSPTEAFFGQGTRLTVV.

V and J are TRBV5-1 and TRBJ2-7; TRBD1 agrees at 9 bases. CDR3 length: 15 amino acids. CDR1 is SGHRS and CDR2 is YFSETQ in the germline V gene. V lost 2 bases and J lost 4; bases outside the gene matches: 7. The DNA for the CDR3 is TGCGCCAGCAGCTTAAATGACAGGGGGATATACGAGCAGTACTTC. It is translated as CASSLNDRGIYEQYF.

The CDR3 sequence: CASSEYKGYEQFF. CDR3 coding DNA: TGTGCCAGCAGTGAATACAAGGGGTATGAGCAGTTCTTC. The rearrangement joins TRBV25-1 to TRBJ2-1; possibly TRBD1 for D (5 bases). The CDR3 runs to 13 residues. V shed 0 bases and J shed 8 bases, with 8 bases lying between them. Looked up from germline, CDR1 is MGHDK and CDR2 is SYGVNS.

The V and J genes are TRBV6-5 and TRBJ2-7, with 8 bases matching TRBD2. The CDR3 is made up of 15 amino acids. Germline assignment: CDR1 MNHEY and CDR2 SVGAGI. With 6 bases clipped from V and 0 bases from J, the junction kept 7 bases outside the gene matches. The CDR3 reads CASRIQAGGSYEQYF. In DNA, the CDR3 is TGTGCCAGCAGGATACAGGCGGGGGGCTCCTACGAGCAGTACTTC.

The CDR3 region has the DNA TGTGCCAGCAGCTTGGGGACGGAGTTTCTTAGAAGGGGCTACACCTTC. Amino acid sequence: CASSLGTEFLRRGYTF. This chain joins TRBV5-5 and TRBJ1-2; the D is unclear. The germline V and J ends were trimmed by 0 bases and 8 bases, with 20 bases remaining between them. Germline V CDR1 and CDR2: SGHKS, YYEKEE (reference sequence). There are 16 residues in the CDR3.

The chain carries TRBV30 and TRBJ1-5; no definite D call. The CDR3 sequence is 12 residues long. Germline CDR1 is GTSNPN and CDR2 is SVGIG (reference sequence). V lost 7 bases to trimming and J lost 0 bases, with 7 bases between them. CDR3 sequence reads: CASGFSNQPQHF. As DNA, the CDR3 is TGTGCCTCGGGTTTTAGCAATCAGCCCCAGCATTTT.

The V and J genes are TRBV6-5 and TRBJ2-5; 8 positions agree with TRBD2. J lost 10 bases, V lost 7 bases, and 8 bases had no gene match. CDR1 is MNHEY, CDR2 SVGAGI, per germline. The CDR3 extends over 12 amino acids. The CDR3 loop reads CASNNPGLGQYF. CDR3 in DNA: TGTGCCAGCAACAACCCGGGACTAGGCCAGTACTTC.

The chain has TRBV19 and TRBJ2-7; D uncertain. Germline V gene sequence: CDR1 LNHDA, CDR2 SQIVND (reference sequence). This CDR3 has 14 amino acids. The V gene lost 5 bases and the J gene lost 0 bases, with 11 bases spanning the gap. The CDR3, as DNA: TGTGCCAGTAGTCCCCCGGGTAGCTCCTACGAGCAGTACTTC. Protein product: CASSPPGSSYEQYF. The full variable domain, in which reference TRBV19 and TRBJ2-7 provide the parts outside the CDR3, is DGGITQSPKYLFRKEGQNVTLSCEQNLNHDAMYWYRQDPGQGLRLIYYSQIVNDFQKGDIAEGYSVSREKKESFPLTVTSAQKNPTAFYLCASSPPGSSYEQYFGPGTRLTVT.

This chain links TRBV29-1 with TRBJ1-1; 9 nucleotides match TRBD1. J gave up 3 bases and V 4 bases, and 3 bases lay outside the gene matches. CDR3 size: 13 residues. CDR1 SQVTM and CDR2 ANQGSEA come from the germline V gene. CDR3: CSVGTGEDTEAFF. In DNA form, the CDR3 reads TGCAGCGTTGGGACAGGGGAGGACACTGAAGCTTTCTTT.

The chain has TRBV5-1 and TRBJ1-1; 8 bases fit TRBD1. The germline CDR1 and CDR2 sequences are SGHRS and YFSETQ. There are 15 residues in the CDR3. Losses at the gene ends were 4 bases for V and 2 bases for J; bases not matched to a gene: 7. This CDR3 is CASSPWTGPNTEAFF. CDR3 DNA sequence: TGCGCCAGCAGCCCGTGGACAGGGCCTAACACTGAAGCTTTCTTT.

V is TRBV2 and J is TRBJ1-5, with TRBD1 as a possible D gene (5 bases). Trimming shortened V by 8 bases and J by 3 bases, and 11 bases separated the two germline ends. CDR3 size: 13 residues. Germline CDR1 reads SNHLY; CDR2 reads FYNNEI. The CDR3: CASLQGYNQPQHF. Written as DNA, the CDR3 is TGTGCCAGCCTGCAGGGCTACAATCAGCCCCAGCATTTT.

This chain uses TRBV9 with TRBJ2-7; a weak D match, TRBD1 (5 bases). In germline, CDR1 is SGDLS, CDR2 YYNGEE. This CDR3 is 14 amino acids long. The V gene lost 0 bases and the J gene lost 2 bases, with 9 bases spanning the gap. This chain's CDR3 is CASSVAQTAYEQYF. CDR3 bases: TGTGCCAGCAGCGTAGCACAGACAGCCTACGAGCAGTACTTC.

The chain joins TRBV6-1 to TRBJ1-2, with 8 nucleotides matching TRBD1. Germline V lookup: CDR1 MNHNS, CDR2 SASEGT. Unmatched junction bases numbered 4, after V lost 7 bases and J lost 3 bases. The CDR3 has 13 amino acids. CDR3 coding DNA: TGTGCCAGCACCCTGACAGGGGACTATGGCTACACCTTC. This sequence encodes CASTLTGDYGYTF.

The chain recombines TRBV21-1 with TRBJ1-2. TRBV21-1 is recorded as a pseudogene. The CDR3 runs to 16 residues. CDR3 region: CASSIGLLFPNYGYTF. The CDR3 DNA sequence: TGTGCCAGCAGCATAGGACTGCTCTTTCCAAACTATGGCTACACCTTC.

CDR3 protein: CASSALSGVMTGELFF. CDR3 nucleotide sequence: TGTGCCAGCAGCGCTCTGAGTGGAGTGATGACCGGGGAGCTGTTTTTT. The rearrangement joins TRBV14 to TRBJ2-2; D is unclear. Trimming removed 5 bases from V and 5 bases from J, with 18 bases in between. The germline gives CDR1 SGHDN, CDR2 FVKESK. This CDR3 spans 16 amino acids.

This chain uses TRBV2 with TRBJ1-1; D remains unclear. Per germline, CDR1 SNHLY and CDR2 FYNNEI. The V and J ends lost 1 base and 4 bases respectively, with 4 bases between them. CDR3 length: 12 amino acids. The CDR3 is CASSEESTEAFF. The CDR3 DNA follows: TGTGCCAGCAGTGAAGAGAGCACTGAAGCTTTCTTT.

This sequence joins TRBV30 and TRBJ2-7; 12 bases are shared with TRBD2. Per the germline V gene, CDR1 is GTSNPN and CDR2 is SVGIG (reference sequence). The CDR3 is made up of 12 amino acids. V gave up 6 bases and J gave up 7 bases; unmatched junction bases: 4. For the CDR3, the DNA is TGTGCCTGCCGACTAGCGGGAGTAGAGCAGTACTTC. This gives the protein CACRLAGVEQYF.

Turning to this clone: Within the sample, other DNA sequences also encode this same CDR3. This rearrangement joins TRBV18 to TRBJ1-2, with D hard to call. The CDR3 contains 13 residues. Trimming shortened V by 3 bases and J by 2 bases, and 7 bases separated the two germline ends. Germline-derived CDR1 and CDR2 are KGHSH and LQKENI. CDR3 sequence reads: CASSPDRNYGYTF. In DNA, the CDR3 is TGTGCCAGCTCACCGGACCGGAACTATGGCTACACCTTC.

The chain is built from TRBV4-1 and TRBJ2-2; D is possibly TRBD2 (5 bases). The V gene's germline CDR1 is MGHRA and CDR2 YSYEKL. The CDR3 has 15 amino acids. The V end was cut by 1 base, the J end by 5 bases, with 11 bases between. The CDR3 loop is CASSQAEAVTGELFF. The CDR3 nucleotides read TGCGCCAGCAGCCAAGCGGAAGCGGTAACCGGGGAGCTGTTTTTT.